This T cell receptor beta chain emerged from a study of a mutant IDH1 vaccine in newly diagnosed glioma. In the study overall: Participants attended visit V12, the safety follow-up, at week 35, and then attended visit V13 at week 47.

This clone showed up just once. Its target is unknown. The sample has other DNA sequences that encode this CDR3 too. Time point of the sample: week 47, end of study. Alongside topical imiquimod, each dose of vaccine comprised 300 ug of mutant IDH1 20-mer peptide. Each astrocytoma in the donors was new, WHO grade 3 or 4, IDH1-mutant and ATRX-lost. Sequencing was performed with immunoSEQ multiplex PCR; in TCRdb, only in-frame clones are kept and a portion is missing. The table has tens of thousands of clones, roughly 84% seen once. The clonotype was recovered from a woman aged 30 to 39 with glioma. Some clones in this sample may be carry-over from other donors' samples. Sequenced here: PBMCs, sampled from a glioma patient whose treatment included an IDH1 peptide vaccine.

In DNA form, the CDR3 reads TGCAGCGTTACAGGGTCCTACGAGCAGTACTTC. This translates into CSVTGSYEQYF. The rearrangement joins TRBV29-1 to TRBJ2-7; possibly TRBD1 for D (6 bases). The CDR3 runs 11 residues. CDR1 is SQVTM and CDR2 is ANQGSEA in the germline V gene. Trimming removed 5 bases at V and 1 base at J, with 6 bases between.